This TCR beta chain was documented in a study of T cells in women clearing cervical HPV infection. Trimming removed 0 bases at V and 5 bases at J, with 10 bases between. This CDR3 has 14 residues. Germline CDR1 MNHEY, CDR2 SVGEGT. Overall study findings and caveats: Each sample's T-cell count was unknown, possibly confounding richness.

Concerning this clone: Its antigen is undetermined. The sequence runs out 3 residues before the end of the CDR3; the remainder is reconstructed from the germline J gene.

immunoSEQ multiplex PCR used an average of roughly 1,300 ng genomic DNA. Assay used: immunoSEQ multiplex PCR; TCRdb lists only in-frame clones, some missing. Recorded for this sample: some 39,000 clones. V and J are TRBV6-2 or TRBV6-3 and TRBJ2-5; a possible D gene is TRBD2 (5 bases). The material sequenced was blood buffy coat. The receptor was derived from a woman between 18 and 70 years old with a cervical HPV16 infection that either progressed to CIN3+ or cleared (not recorded which). The CDR3 bases that were read are TGTGCCAGCAGTTACTCGTCCTCGGGGGAGACC. Translating gives CASSYSSSGET. The whole CDR3 protein is CASSYSSSGETQYF.